This TCR beta chain was retrieved from a study of T cell responses to AZD1222 COVID-19 vaccine. On the study more broadly: Combined were second doses at about 4 or about 12 weeks. Study findings and constraints: With two AZD1222 doses given, Spike-specific TCR breadth and depth both rose. In the spike-specific TCR repertoire, nearly half reportedly target unmutated variant regions.

CDR1 is SGHNT and CDR2 is YENEEA in the germline V gene. There are 12 residues in the CDR3. J lost 8 bases, V lost 8 bases, and 8 bases had no gene match. Using immunoSEQ multiplex PCR, the repertoire was profiled, and TCRdb retains in-frame clones only, with some absent. The sample holds 90,000 to 120,000 clones, roughly 90% seen once. A word on this clone: The antigen is not known.

Sample: peripheral blood, taken on day 0 of AZD1222 vaccination. The chain carries TRBV11-3 and TRBJ1-2, with TRBD1 matching over 7 bases. The receptor's source is an adult in good health. CDR3 nucleotides: TGTGCCAGCCAGGGGGAAGGTCGGGGCTACACCTTC. Its protein is CASQGEGRGYTF.